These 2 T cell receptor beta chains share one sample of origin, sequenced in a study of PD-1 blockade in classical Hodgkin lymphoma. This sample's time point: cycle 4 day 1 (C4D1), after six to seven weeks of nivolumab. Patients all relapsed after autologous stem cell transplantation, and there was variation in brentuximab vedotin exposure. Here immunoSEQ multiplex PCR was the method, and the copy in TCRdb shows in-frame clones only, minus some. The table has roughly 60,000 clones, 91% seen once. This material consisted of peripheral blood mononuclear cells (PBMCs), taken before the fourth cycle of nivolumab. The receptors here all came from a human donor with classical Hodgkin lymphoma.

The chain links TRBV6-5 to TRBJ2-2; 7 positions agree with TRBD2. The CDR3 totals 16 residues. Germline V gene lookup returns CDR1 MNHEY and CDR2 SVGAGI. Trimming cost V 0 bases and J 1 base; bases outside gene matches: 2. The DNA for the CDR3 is TGTGCCAGCAGTTACTCTTGGGGGGGGAACACCGGGGAGCTGTTTTTT. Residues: CASSYSWGGNTGELFF.

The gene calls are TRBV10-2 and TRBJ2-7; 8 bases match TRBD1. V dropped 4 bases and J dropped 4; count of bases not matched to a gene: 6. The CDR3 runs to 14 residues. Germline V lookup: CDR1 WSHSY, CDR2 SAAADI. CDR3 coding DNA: TGCGCCAGCAGTGGGACAGGGTACCCTTACGAGCAGTACTTC. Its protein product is CASSGTGYPYEQYF.